The present entry profiles one T cell receptor beta chain with its context. Its antigen is unknown. Each PCR replicate from the sorted subsets contained approximately 0.2 ug DNA, which is some 31,000 T cell genomes. TCRdb's table, derived via immunoSEQ multiplex PCR, lists solely in-frame clones and lacks some. This sample has fewer than 700,000 clones; about 95% occur once, and the top ten carry approximately 0.11%. Terminally differentiated effector memory CD45RA+ cells were left out of the naive CD8 fraction, which was CD45RO-negative and positively selected for CCR7. This sample is drawn from a study of shared clonotypes between healthy human individuals. Findings and limits, study-wide: The four-donor shared clonotypes exceeded non-shared clonotypes in generation probability, with non-shared ones scoring lower. The study generally estimated greater richness for naive than memory subsets.

The V gene's germline CDR1 is MNHEY and CDR2 SMNVEV (reference sequence). The V and J ends lost 5 bases and 8 bases, in that order; junction bases with no gene match: 6. The CDR3 runs to 16 residues. Sequencing was carried out using naive CD8+ T cells sorted from blood. The chain recombines TRBV27 with TRBJ2-1, with 16 nucleotides matching TRBD2. The TCR was taken from a woman in her 30s in good health. CDR3 nucleotides: TGTGCCAGCAGTCAAGGGACTAGCGGGAGGGGATATGAGCAGTTCTTC. Translated: CASSQGTSGRGYEQFF.